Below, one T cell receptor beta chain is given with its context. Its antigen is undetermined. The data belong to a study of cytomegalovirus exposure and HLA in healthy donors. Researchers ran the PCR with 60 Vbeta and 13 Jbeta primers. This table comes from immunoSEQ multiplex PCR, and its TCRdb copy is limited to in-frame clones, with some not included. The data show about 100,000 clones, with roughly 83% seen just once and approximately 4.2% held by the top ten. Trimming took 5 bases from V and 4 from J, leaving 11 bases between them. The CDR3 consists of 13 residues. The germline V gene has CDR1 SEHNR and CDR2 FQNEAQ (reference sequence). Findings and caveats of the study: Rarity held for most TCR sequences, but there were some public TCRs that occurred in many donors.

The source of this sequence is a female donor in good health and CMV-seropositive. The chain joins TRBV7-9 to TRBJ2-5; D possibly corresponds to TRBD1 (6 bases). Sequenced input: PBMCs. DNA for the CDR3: TGTGCCAGCAGCCTCCTGGGGGCAGAGACCCAGTACTTC. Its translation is CASSLLGAETQYF.